The present entry profiles one TCR beta chain with its context. Its target is not known. The sample is drawn from a study of shared clonotypes between healthy human individuals. Study findings and constraints: When naive CD4 clonotypes were compared across a handful of donors, approximately 4.9% were shared. Though the depth was large, rarefaction showed that sorted-subset sequencing was incomplete.

TCRdb keeps only in-frame clones here, not all; method: immunoSEQ multiplex PCR. The table has about 2,200,000 clones, just over 90% seen once. The V end was cut by 2 bases, the J end by 7 bases, with 11 bases between. The germline V gene encodes CDR1 MNHEY and CDR2 SMNVEV (reference sequence). This CDR3 contains 14 residues. CD45RO-negative, CCR7-positively selected cells formed the naive CD8 fraction, excluding terminally differentiated effector memory CD45RA+ cells. The source is a young man in good health. Some clones in this sample may be carry-over from other donors' samples. The chain combines TRBV27 with TRBJ2-2; unclear D gene. The sequenced sample was naive CD8+ T cells from PBMCs. The CDR3 is CASSLGFLSGELFF. Here the CDR3 DNA reads TGTGCCAGCAGTTTAGGCTTTCTGAGCGGGGAGCTGTTTTTT.